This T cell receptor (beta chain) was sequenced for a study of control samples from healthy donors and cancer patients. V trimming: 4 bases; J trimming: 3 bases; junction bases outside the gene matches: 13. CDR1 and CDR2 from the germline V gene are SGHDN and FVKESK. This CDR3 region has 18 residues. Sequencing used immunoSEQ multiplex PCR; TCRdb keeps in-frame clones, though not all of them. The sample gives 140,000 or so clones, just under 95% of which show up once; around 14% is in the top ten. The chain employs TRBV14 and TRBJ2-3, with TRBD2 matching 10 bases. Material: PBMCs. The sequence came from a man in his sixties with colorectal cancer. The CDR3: CASSPETRTSGLTDTQYF. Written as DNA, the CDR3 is TGTGCCAGCAGCCCAGAAACGAGGACTAGCGGATTGACAGATACGCAGTATTTT.